This TCR beta chain emerged from a study of breast tumors, draining lymph nodes, adjacent tissues. Breast cancer patients provided tissue from their axillary draining lymph nodes. A single record per CDR3 protein comes from TCRdb applying MiXCR to the multiplex PCR reads. This sample has 100,000 or so distinct CDR3 sequences, with over 20% found just once. This clonotype was detected many times. Antigen: not known. From germline, CDR1 is SGHTS and CDR2 YDEGEE. V lost 0 bases, J lost 6 bases, and 17 bases lay in between. The CDR3 consists of 16 residues. Findings and caveats of the study: Tumor and nontumor repertoires were significantly more similar in luminal-like than in basal-like breast cancer.

The chain links TRBV5-8 to TRBJ2-3, with D perhaps TRBD1 or TRBD2 (5 bases each). The receptor was derived from a female donor with breast cancer. Some clones in this sample may be carry-over from other donors' samples. The sequenced sample consisted of axillary lymph node tissue. The CDR3 spells CASSLGRDRFTDTQYF. The CDR3 nucleotides read TGTGCCAGCAGCTTGGGCCGGGACCGATTCACGGATACGCAGTATTTT.